This entry is about one TCR beta chain. Treatment reported: around 19 received Ad26.COV2.S at low or high dose, single or two shots; 5 received placebo; per-sample allocation not given. The study sampled participants on day 63 after the first vaccine or placebo injection. The data stem from a study of Ad26.COV2.S vaccination and SARS-CoV-2 variants. The method was immunoSEQ multiplex PCR; TCRdb's version includes in-frame clones alone and lacks a portion of them. There are about 400,000 clones in the sample; about 89% occur only once, and about 2% lies in the top ten. This material consisted of peripheral blood, taken in a trial of Ad26.COV2.S vaccine versus placebo. The clonotype originates from a person between 18 and 60 years old who received the Ad26.COV2.S COVID-19 vaccine or a placebo.

CDR3 protein: CASSYRAGELFF. For the CDR3, the DNA is TGTGCCAGCAGTTACCGGGCTGGGGAGCTGTTTTTT. The chain recombines TRBV12-3 or TRBV12-4 with TRBJ2-2, with D uncertain. The V end was cut by 4 bases, the J end by 8 bases, with 8 bases between. The length of the CDR3 is 12 residues.